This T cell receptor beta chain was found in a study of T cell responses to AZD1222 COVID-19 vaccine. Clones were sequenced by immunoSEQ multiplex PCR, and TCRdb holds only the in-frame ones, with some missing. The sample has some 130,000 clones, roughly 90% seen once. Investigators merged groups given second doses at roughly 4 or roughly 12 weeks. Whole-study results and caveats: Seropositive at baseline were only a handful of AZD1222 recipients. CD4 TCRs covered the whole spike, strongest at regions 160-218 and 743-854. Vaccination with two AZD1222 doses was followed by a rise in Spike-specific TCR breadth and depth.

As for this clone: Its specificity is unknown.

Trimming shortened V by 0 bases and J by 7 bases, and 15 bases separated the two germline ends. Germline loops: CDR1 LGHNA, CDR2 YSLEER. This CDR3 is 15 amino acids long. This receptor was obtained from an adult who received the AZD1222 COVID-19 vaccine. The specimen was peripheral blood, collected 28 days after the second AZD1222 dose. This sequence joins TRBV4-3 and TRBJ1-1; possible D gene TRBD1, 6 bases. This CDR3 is CASSQESRGRGEAFF. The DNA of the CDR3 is TGCGCCAGCAGCCAAGAATCCAGGGGCCGGGGTGAAGCTTTCTTT.